This TCR beta chain was sequenced during a study of blood T cell repertoires in COVID-19. In the study overall: The samples span acute and convalescent COVID-19 from the United States, Italy and Spain. Sources were T cells, B-cell-depleted T cells, or PBMCs; the material itself was cDNA or gDNA.

As processed by the authors: The assay estimated nucleated cells by amplifying reference gene primers. Sequencing was performed with immunoSEQ multiplex PCR; in TCRdb, only in-frame clones are kept and a portion is missing. V, J and clone size were drawn from that table, and D and trimming were deduced from the DNA. The sample yields roughly 100,000 clones, about 80% seen once. This sequence was found in a woman between 65 and 79 years old with acute or convalescent COVID-19. The sequenced sample was peripheral blood.

The CDR3 is CASSLVSNNEQFF. The CDR3 DNA follows: TGTGCCAGCAGCTTAGTCTCTAACAATGAGCAGTTCTTC. The V gene is TRBV7-9, the J gene TRBJ2-1, with D unresolved. Germline assignment: CDR1 SEHNR and CDR2 FQNEAQ (reference sequence). This CDR3 spans 13 amino acids. V lost 1 base, J lost 5 bases, and 6 bases lay in between.